This T cell receptor (beta chain) comes out of a study of T cell repertoires in cytomegalovirus infection. For the study at large: Alongside well-studied HLA-B-restricted CMV epitopes, recently identified HLA-C-restricted CMV epitopes were also used. Study-level points and caveats: Ex vivo, HLA-C-restricted CMV-specific TCR beta clonotypes prevailed over the rest of the response.

Trimming removed 4 bases from V and 0 bases from J, with 14 bases in between. This CDR3 region has 16 residues. Germline V gene lookup returns CDR1 SGHVS and CDR2 FNYEAQ. A remark on this clonotype: The antigen is not known.

TCRdb redid the calling of the reads with MiXCR, one entry per CDR3 protein. The table includes 450,000 to 600,000 distinct CDR3 sequences, roughly a third detected once. The TCR originated in a human donor in good health (CMV status not recorded). Some clones in this sample may be carry-over from other donors' samples. This sample comprised cultured PBMCs, obtained from culture after CMV antigen stimulation. This sequence joins TRBV7-6 and TRBJ2-3; D uncertain. CDR3 loop: CASSSTRIASTDTQYF. The CDR3 DNA sequence: TGTGCCAGCAGCTCTACCCGGATTGCCAGCACAGATACGCAGTATTTT.